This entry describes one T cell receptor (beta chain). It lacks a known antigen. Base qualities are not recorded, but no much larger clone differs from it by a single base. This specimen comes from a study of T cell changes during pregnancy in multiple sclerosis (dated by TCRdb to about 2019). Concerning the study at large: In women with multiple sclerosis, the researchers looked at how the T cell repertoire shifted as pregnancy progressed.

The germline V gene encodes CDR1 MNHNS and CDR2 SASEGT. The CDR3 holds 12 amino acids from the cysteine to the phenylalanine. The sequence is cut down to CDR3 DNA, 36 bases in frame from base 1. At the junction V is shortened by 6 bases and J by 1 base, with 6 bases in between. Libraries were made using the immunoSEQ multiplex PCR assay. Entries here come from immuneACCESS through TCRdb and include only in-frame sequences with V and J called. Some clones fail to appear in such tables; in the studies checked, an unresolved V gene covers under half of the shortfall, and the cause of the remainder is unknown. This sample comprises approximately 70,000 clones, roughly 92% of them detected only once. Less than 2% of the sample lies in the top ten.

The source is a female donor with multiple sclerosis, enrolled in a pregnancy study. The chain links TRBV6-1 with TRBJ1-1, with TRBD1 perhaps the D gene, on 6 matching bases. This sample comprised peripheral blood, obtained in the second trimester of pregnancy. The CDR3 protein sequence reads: CASSRGNTEAFF. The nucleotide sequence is TGTGCCAGCAGCAGGGGGAACACTGAAGCTTTCTTT.